This T cell receptor (beta chain) was retrieved from a study of cytomegalovirus exposure and HLA in healthy donors. Despite likely unrecorded immune exposures, the donors were nominally healthy at the time of sampling. Germline assignment: CDR1 SGHTA and CDR2 FQGNSA. The CDR3 runs to 16 residues. The V gene end was trimmed by 4 bases and the J gene end by 1 base; junction bases not matched to a gene: 8. PCR employed 60 Vbeta and 13 Jbeta primers. TCRdb keeps only in-frame clones here, not all; method: immunoSEQ multiplex PCR. The data contain hundreds of thousands of clones, roughly 79% of them singletons.

Material: PBMCs. This TCR was recovered from a woman in her forties in good health and CMV-seronegative. The chain links TRBV7-2 to TRBJ1-1; 8 bases fit TRBD1. CDR3 DNA sequence: TGTGCCAGCAGCTCCGCCTCCGGGACAGGGAACACTGAAGCTTTCTTT. Amino acid sequence: CASSSASGTGNTEAFF.